The rows below give T cell receptor beta chains drawn from one sample of a study of regulatory T cells in long-lasting Graves disease. TCRdb reanalysed the multiplex PCR reads using MiXCR and keeps one entry per CDR3 protein. Of hundreds of thousands of distinct CDR3 sequences listed, less than 20% are singletons. This sample also belongs to another study, concerning T cells in Graves' hyperthyroidism and ophthalmopathy.

The sequencing here drew on peripheral blood mononuclear cells (PBMCs), taken at new diagnosis, from a patient treated with antithyroid drugs. The source is a woman under 40 with Graves disease. Both conserved end residues are trimmed from each CDR3. D genes are given only for firm matches.

v_call d_call cdr3_aa
TRBV2 . ASSRPEGTDTQY
TRBV28 . ASSHTGLANEKLF
TRBV2 TRBD1 ASKGDRISNQPQH
TRBV12-3/TRBV12-4 TRBD1 ASSYITGGRTEAF
TRBV20-1 TRBD1 SARAGTAHYEQY
TRBV6-2/TRBV6-3 . ASSEGQAGANVLT
TRBV4-1 TRBD2 ASSQEPGLAGGNEQY
TRBV27 . ASIMRGPMSQY
TRBV20-1 . SAPLQSNEQF
TRBV6-2/TRBV6-3 . ASSARSLSSYNSPLH
TRBV28 . ASSRGNQPQH
TRBV3-1 . ASSQLWDNEQF
TRBV12-3/TRBV12-4 . ASSSWVARNYGYT
TRBV29-1 . SAKDGSVNEKLF
TRBV28 . ASSSIYGSATPAYEQY
TRBV20-1 TRBD2 SARARLGLAGGRNTGELF
TRBV29-1 . SVATARGNYGYT
TRBV7-9 TRBD1 ASSPKGAPYEQY
TRBV10-3 TRBD1 AISESRQGHYEQY
TRBV5-1 TRBD1 ASSLGDRDEMKKLF
TRBV20-1 TRBD2 SAPIAGTAQY
TRBV12-3/TRBV12-4 TRBD1 ASQTAGTGTYEQY
TRBV20-1 . SARQARVEQY
TRBV12-3/TRBV12-4 . ASSLNHGAKDTQY
TRBV28 . ASSPGGKETQY
TRBV7-3 TRBD2 ASSLKVGLAGGPHHEQY
TRBV11-3 TRBD2 ASSWTSDRNPTDTQY
TRBV2 TRBD1 ASSEEGALSQPQH
TRBV15 . ATSRDLEHYNEQF
TRBV18 . ASSRDRYEQY
TRBV7-8 TRBD1 ASSGRDRGTYEQH
TRBV5-1 . ATPRVGHYNEQF
TRBV6-5 TRBD1 ASSYANRGGQPQH
TRBV20-1 . SAVQGNTIY
TRBV5-1 . ATAGGPNDEQF
TRBV20-1 TRBD2 SARREIPPYEQY
TRBV20-1 TRBD1 SAGGQVYEQY
TRBV5-5 . ASSFLLKMNTEAF
TRBV28 TRBD1 AAGTGGGRENSNQPQH
TRBV30 TRBD1 AWNRGTGNEQF
TRBV6-2/TRBV6-3 . ASSETYSNQPQH
TRBV29-1 TRBD1 SVRQGGHEQY
TRBV7-8 TRBD1 ASSPSVGTGSYGYT
TRBV18 TRBD1 ASSPVESRGSIGELF
TRBV12-3/TRBV12-4 TRBD2 ASTFSGRAYEQY
TRBV6-5 . ASSYKNEQY
TRBV12-3/TRBV12-4 . ASSLKRLRVFSETQY
TRBV27 . ATSRGTKNTEAF
TRBV7-8 TRBD1 ASTSPARGTGSYEQY
TRBV6-2/TRBV6-3 . ASSGTRNTEAF
TRBV12-3/TRBV12-4 . ASSSGLLSNQPQH
TRBV14 . ASSLMRNSPLH
TRBV19 TRBD2 ASSIEGRENIQY